This T cell receptor (beta chain) was documented in a study of monozygotic twins with inflammatory bowel disease. The CDR3 is 16 residues long. The V gene's germline CDR1 is SGHDN and CDR2 FVKESK. TCRdb re-called the 5' RACE reads; one entry per CDR3 protein, DNA not given. The sample holds a few hundred thousand distinct CDR3 sequences. The chain combines TRBV14 with TRBJ2-2; as DNA is missing, the TRBD2 call by TCRdb cannot be tested. Sequencing was performed on blood. The receptor's source is a human donor with ulcerative colitis or Crohn's disease, or a healthy co-twin of an affected twin (not recorded which). The CDR3 loop is CASSPRREGNTGELFF.